The 20 T cell receptor beta chains below were found in one sample sequenced in a study of cytomegalovirus exposure and HLA in healthy donors. In the PCR, 60 Vbeta and 13 Jbeta primers were used. Sequencing was performed with immunoSEQ multiplex PCR; in TCRdb, only in-frame clones are kept and a portion is missing. The sample yields approximately 170,000 clones, approximately 81% seen once. Sequenced: PBMCs. Every receptor here comes from a male donor in good health and CMV-seronegative.

This rearrangement joins TRBV27 to TRBJ2-5; TRBD1 agrees at 7 bases. The assigned J gene may be wrong: the sequence end matches TRBJ2-7 better. The length of the CDR3 is 14 residues. Germline V CDR1 and CDR2: MNHEY, SMNVEV (reference sequence). The CDR3 here is CASASWGQTYEQYF. The CDR3 DNA reads TGTGCCAGCGCGTCTTGGGGACAGACCTACGAGCAGTACTTC.

The chain is built from TRBV10-3 and TRBJ2-4; 9 bases are a match to TRBD2. From germline, CDR1 is ENHRY and CDR2 SYGVKD. The V gene end was trimmed by 3 bases and the J gene end by 0 bases; junction bases not matched to a gene: 9. The CDR3 runs 18 residues. The CDR3 is CAISDPGSSGEAKNIQYF. The CDR3 bases are TGTGCCATCAGTGACCCGGGTTCTAGCGGGGAAGCCAAAAACATTCAGTACTTC.

The table lists this clone with a few counts. The CDR3 DNA reads as TGCAGCGTTGATCCCTTAGGACGGGGGTTATACAATGAGCAGTTCTTC. Amino acids: CSVDPLGRGLYNEQFF. V gene TRBV29-1 combines with J gene TRBJ2-1, with D maybe TRBD2 (6 bases). Trimming stripped 3 bases from V and 4 bases from J, with 19 bases between. This CDR3 is built from 16 residues. Germline values: CDR1 SQVTM, CDR2 ANQGSEA.

The chain couples TRBV11-2 to TRBJ1-6; no clear D gene. V lost 0 bases and J 8 bases, leaving 8 bases between the germline ends. Looked up from germline, CDR1 is SGHAT and CDR2 is FQNNGV. The length of the CDR3 is 14 residues. The DNA of the CDR3 is TGTGCCAGCAGCTTAGATCCCCGTGATTCACCCCTCCACTTT. This codes for CASSLDPRDSPLHF.

This chain links TRBV5-1 with TRBJ2-5, with no clear D. The J call is doubtful: the DNA matches TRBJ2-7 better. CDR3 size: 11 residues. The germline CDR1 and CDR2 sequences are SGHRS and YFSETQ. The DNA of the CDR3 is TGCGCCAGCAGCTTGGGGGCCGAGCAGTACTTC. Translating it yields CASSLGAEQYF.

CDR3 sequence reads: CAVRTGDDYGYTF. In DNA form, the CDR3 reads TGTGCCGTCCGGACAGGGGATGACTATGGCTACACCTTC. The rearrangement joins TRBV10-3 to TRBJ1-2; 9 bases agree with TRBD1. From germline, CDR1 is ENHRY and CDR2 SYGVKD. This CDR3 region has 13 residues. Unmatched junction bases numbered 7, after V lost 11 bases and J lost 3 bases.

This clone was seen a few times. V and J are TRBV6-6 and TRBJ1-2, with D maybe TRBD1 (5 bases). Germline CDR1 and CDR2: MNHNY and SVGAGI (reference sequence). Trimming took off 6 bases at V and 8 bases at J, with 10 bases between the two ends. This CDR3 contains 11 residues. For the CDR3, the DNA is TGTGCCAGCAGCAATGGGGGGGGCTACACCTTC. Translating it yields CASSNGGGYTF.

The chain has TRBV10-3 and TRBJ2-3; 13 nucleotides align to TRBD2. Germline CDR1 reads ENHRY; CDR2 reads SYGVKD. The V segment lost 11 bases and the J segment 4 bases; nucleotides outside the gene matches: 6. CDR3 length: 14 residues. CDR3 sequence (DNA): TGTGCCGTCGGACTAGCGGGAGAGGCAGATACGCAGTATTTT. This sequence encodes CAVGLAGEADTQYF.

J is TRBJ2-7 and V is TRBV28; tentative D call: TRBD2 (6 bases). CDR1 and CDR2 from the germline V gene are MDHEN and SYDVKM. V was pared by 7 bases and J by 6 bases, with 13 bases between. This CDR3 region has 12 residues. CDR3 protein: CASTWGTSEQYF. The CDR3 nucleotides read TGTGCCAGCACCTGGGGGACTTCCGAGCAGTACTTC. Full variable domain (rest looked up from reference TRBV28 and TRBJ2-7): DVKVTQSSRYLVKRTGEKVFLECVQDMDHENMFWYRQDPGLGLRLIYFSYDVKMKEKGDIPEGYSVSREKKERFSLILESASTNQTSMYLCASTWGTSEQYFGPGTRLTVT.

The chain recombines TRBV5-4 with TRBJ1-4, with D tentatively TRBD1 (6 bases). CDR3 length equals 19 residues. Germline loops: CDR1 SGHNT, CDR2 YYREEE (reference sequence). V gave up 0 bases and J gave up 0 bases, with 18 bases separating them. Written as DNA, the CDR3 is TGTGCCAGCAGCTTGGCGACCACAGGGACCCCTGCAACTAATGAAAAACTGTTTTTT. Amino acids: CASSLATTGTPATNEKLFF. Filled out from reference TRBV5-4 and TRBJ1-4, the complete variable domain reads ETGVTQSPTHLIKTRGQQVTLRCSSQSGHNTVSWYQQALGQGPQFIFQYYREEENGRGNFPPRFSGLQFPNYSSELNVNALELDDSALYLCASSLATTGTPATNEKLFFGSGTQLSVL.

DNA for the CDR3: TGTGCCAGCAGTTACTTACAGGGTTCAGAGACCCAGTACTTC. Protein product: CASSYLQGSETQYF. The chain combines TRBV6-5 with TRBJ2-5, with D perhaps TRBD1 (6 bases). V lost 1 base and J lost 4, with 10 bases in between. The CDR3 runs to 14 residues. Germline V gene sequence: CDR1 MNHEY, CDR2 SVGAGI.

The chain has TRBV15 and TRBJ2-5, with TRBD1 matching 10 bases. Trimming removed 3 bases from V and 4 bases from J; junction bases left unmatched: 8. This CDR3 contains 16 residues. Per germline, CDR1 LNHNV and CDR2 YYDKDF (reference sequence). This chain's CDR3 is CATSSTNRDRGETQYF. The CDR3 region has the DNA TGTGCCACCAGCAGCACAAATCGGGACAGGGGAGAGACCCAGTACTTC.

V is TRBV6-5 and J is TRBJ2-7; tentative D call: TRBD1 (6 bases). Per the germline V gene, CDR1 is MNHEY and CDR2 is SVGAGI. This CDR3 region has 13 residues. The germline V and J ends were trimmed by 6 bases and 0 bases, with 9 bases remaining between them. The CDR3 region has the DNA TGTGCCAGCAGCCGGGACAACTCCTACGAGCAGTACTTC. This encodes CASSRDNSYEQYF.

This clone was seen only once. The V call is TRBV5-1, the J call TRBJ2-2, with D tentatively TRBD1 (6 bases). This CDR3 spans 15 amino acids. Trimming cost V 4 bases and J 0 bases, with 10 bases left between them. The germline gives CDR1 SGHRS, CDR2 YFSETQ. CDR3 sequence (DNA): TGCGCCAGCAGCCCCGGGACACCGAACACCGGGGAGCTGTTTTTT. This translates into CASSPGTPNTGELFF. Complete variable domain (other parts from reference TRBV5-1 and TRBJ2-2): KAGVTQTPRYLIKTRGQQVTLSCSPISGHRSVSWYQQTPGQGLQFLFEYFSETQRNKGNFPGRFSGRQFSNSRSEMNVSTLELGDSALYLCASSPGTPNTGELFFGEGSRLTVL.

The rearrangement uses TRBV28 and TRBJ1-4, with 7 bases aligning to TRBD1. This CDR3 contains 15 residues. Germline loops: CDR1 MDHEN, CDR2 SYDVKM. V dropped 4 bases and J dropped 5; count of bases not matched to a gene: 7. CDR3 protein: CASSSAGGLNEKLFF. In DNA form, the CDR3 reads TGTGCCAGCAGTTCCGCAGGGGGTCTAAATGAAAAACTGTTTTTT.

CDR3: CASSLTSGLHEQYF. The CDR3 coding sequence is TGTGCCAGCAGCCTGACTAGCGGGTTGCACGAGCAGTACTTC. The rearrangement links TRBV7-2 to TRBJ2-7; 10 bases align to TRBD2. This CDR3 has 14 amino acids. Germline V CDR1 and CDR2: SGHTA, FQGNSA. The V and J ends lost 5 bases and 5 bases, in that order; junction bases with no gene match: 6. Based on the CDR3 plus reference TRBV7-2 and TRBJ2-7, the full variable domain is GAGVSQSPSNKVTEKGKDVELRCDPISGHTALYWYRQSLGQGLEFLIYFQGNSAPDKSGLPSDRFSAERTGGSVSTLTIQRTQQEDSAVYLCASSLTSGLHEQYFGPGTRLTVT.

V is TRBV4-1 and J is TRBJ2-7; 10 positions agree with TRBD1. The CDR3 has 14 residues. Looked up from germline, CDR1 is MGHRA and CDR2 is YSYEKL. J gave up 2 bases and V 4 bases, and 2 bases lay outside the gene matches. In DNA, the CDR3 is TGCGCCAGCAGCCCTGGACAGGGGGCCTACGAGCAGTACTTC. It codes for CASSPGQGAYEQYF.

This clone was seen a single time. CDR3 residues: CASTAGGTGELFF. As DNA, the CDR3 is TGTGCCAGCACTGCGGGAGGAACCGGGGAGCTGTTTTTT. This chain joins TRBV6-5 and TRBJ2-2; 8 positions match TRBD2. This CDR3 contains 13 residues. The V and J ends lost 7 bases and 5 bases, in that order; junction bases with no gene match: 3. Germline V lookup: CDR1 MNHEY, CDR2 SVGAGI.

V is TRBV10-2 and J is TRBJ2-5; tentative D call: TRBD2 (6 bases). The germline gives CDR1 WSHSY, CDR2 SAAADI. The CDR3 consists of 15 residues. Trimming stripped 4 bases from V and 2 bases from J, with 14 bases between. CDR3 in DNA: TGCGCCAGCAGTGCGGACTACCCCATACAAGAGACCCAGTACTTC. Its translation is CASSADYPIQETQYF.

The chain joins TRBV5-6 to TRBJ2-5, with 7 bases that match TRBD1. The end of the DNA fits TRBJ2-7 better, so the J call may be wrong. Germline-derived CDR1 and CDR2 are SGHDT and YYEEEE. The length of the CDR3 is 14 residues. This CDR3 reads CASSLKQGHYEQYF. CDR3 nucleotide sequence: TGTGCCAGCAGCTTGAAACAGGGGCACTACGAGCAGTACTTC.